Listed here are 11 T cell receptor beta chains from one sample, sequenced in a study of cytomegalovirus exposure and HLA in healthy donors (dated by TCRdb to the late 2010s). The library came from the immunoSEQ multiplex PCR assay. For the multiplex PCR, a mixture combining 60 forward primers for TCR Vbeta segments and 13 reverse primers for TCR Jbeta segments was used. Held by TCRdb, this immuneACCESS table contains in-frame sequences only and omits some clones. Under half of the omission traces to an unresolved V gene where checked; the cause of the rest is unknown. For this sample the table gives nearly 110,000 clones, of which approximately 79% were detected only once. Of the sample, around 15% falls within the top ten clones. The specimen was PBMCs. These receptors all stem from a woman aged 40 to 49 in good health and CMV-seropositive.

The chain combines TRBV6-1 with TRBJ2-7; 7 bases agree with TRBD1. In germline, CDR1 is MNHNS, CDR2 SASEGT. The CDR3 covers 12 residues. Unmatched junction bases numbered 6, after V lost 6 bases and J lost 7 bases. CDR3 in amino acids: CASRDRVGEQYF. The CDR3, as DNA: TGTGCCAGCAGAGACAGGGTAGGGGAGCAGTACTTC.

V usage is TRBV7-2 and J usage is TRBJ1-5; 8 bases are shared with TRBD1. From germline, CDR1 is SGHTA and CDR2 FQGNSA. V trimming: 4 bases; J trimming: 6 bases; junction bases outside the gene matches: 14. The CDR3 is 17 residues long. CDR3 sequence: CASSSMVITGGFQPQHF. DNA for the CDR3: TGTGCCAGCAGCTCCATGGTAATAACAGGGGGTTTTCAGCCCCAGCATTTT.

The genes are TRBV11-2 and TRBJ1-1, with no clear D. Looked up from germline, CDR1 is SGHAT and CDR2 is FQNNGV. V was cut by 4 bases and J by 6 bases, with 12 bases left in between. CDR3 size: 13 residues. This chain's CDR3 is CASSSRGPPEAFF. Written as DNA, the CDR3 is TGTGCCAGCAGCTCCAGAGGGCCTCCTGAAGCTTTCTTT. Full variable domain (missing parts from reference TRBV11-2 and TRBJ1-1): EAGVAQSPRYKIIEKRQSVAFWCNPISGHATLYWYQQILGQGPKLLIQFQNNGVVDDSQLPKDRFSAERLKGVDSTLKIQPAKLEDSAVYLCASSSRGPPEAFFGQGTRLTVV.

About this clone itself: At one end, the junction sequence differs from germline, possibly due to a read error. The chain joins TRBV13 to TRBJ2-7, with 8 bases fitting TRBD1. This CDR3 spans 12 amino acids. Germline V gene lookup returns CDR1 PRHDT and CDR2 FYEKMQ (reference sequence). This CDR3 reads CASSPRTGRLYF. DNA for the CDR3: TGTGCCAGCAGCCCGAGGACAGGGCGACTCTATTTC.

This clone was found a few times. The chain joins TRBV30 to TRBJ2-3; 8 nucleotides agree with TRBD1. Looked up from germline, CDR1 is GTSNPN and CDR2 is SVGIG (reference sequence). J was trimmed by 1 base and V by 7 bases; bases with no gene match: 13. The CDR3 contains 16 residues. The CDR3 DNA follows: TGTGCCTCGTTATCGGGGACAGGTACCCGCACAGATACGCAGTATTTT. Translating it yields CASLSGTGTRTDTQYF.

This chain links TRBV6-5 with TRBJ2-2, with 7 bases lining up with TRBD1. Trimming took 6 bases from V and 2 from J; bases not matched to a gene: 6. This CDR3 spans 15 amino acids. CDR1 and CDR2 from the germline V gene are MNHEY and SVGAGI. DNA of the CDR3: TGTGCCAGCAGCCGGGACAGCCATAACACCGGGGAGCTGTTTTTT. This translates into CASSRDSHNTGELFF.

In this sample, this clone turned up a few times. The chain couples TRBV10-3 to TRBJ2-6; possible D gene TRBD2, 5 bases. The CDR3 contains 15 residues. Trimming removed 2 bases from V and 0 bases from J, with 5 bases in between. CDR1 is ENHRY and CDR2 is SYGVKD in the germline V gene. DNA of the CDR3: TGTGCCATCAGTGAGGAGGGCTCTGGGGCCAACGTCCTGACTTTC. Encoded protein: CAISEEGSGANVLTF.

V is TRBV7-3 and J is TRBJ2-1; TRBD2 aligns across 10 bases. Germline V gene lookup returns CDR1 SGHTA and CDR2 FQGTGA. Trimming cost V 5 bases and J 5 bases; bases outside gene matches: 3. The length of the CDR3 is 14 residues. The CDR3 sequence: CASSVSGGNNEQFF. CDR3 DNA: TGTGCCAGCAGCGTTAGCGGGGGGAACAATGAGCAGTTCTTC.

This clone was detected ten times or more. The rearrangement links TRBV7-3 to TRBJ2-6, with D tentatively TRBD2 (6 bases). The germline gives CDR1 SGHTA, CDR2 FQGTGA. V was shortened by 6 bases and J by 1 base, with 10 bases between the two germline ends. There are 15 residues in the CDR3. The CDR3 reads CASRPGGSGANVLTF. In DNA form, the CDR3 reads TGTGCCAGCAGGCCCGGAGGGTCTGGGGCCAACGTCCTGACTTTC.

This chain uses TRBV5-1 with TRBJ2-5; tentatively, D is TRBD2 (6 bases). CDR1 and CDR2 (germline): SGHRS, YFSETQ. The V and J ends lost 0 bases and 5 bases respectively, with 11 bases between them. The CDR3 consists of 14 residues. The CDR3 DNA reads TGCGCCAGCAGCTTGGCCACGGGGAGGGAGACCCAGTACTTC. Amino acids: CASSLATGRETQYF.

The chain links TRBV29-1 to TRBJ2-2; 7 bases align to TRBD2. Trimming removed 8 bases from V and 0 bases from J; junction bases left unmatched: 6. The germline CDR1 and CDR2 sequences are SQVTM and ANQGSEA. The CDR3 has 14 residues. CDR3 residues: CSFSGGTNTGELFF. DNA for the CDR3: TGCAGCTTCTCCGGGGGGACGAACACCGGGGAGCTGTTTTTT.